One and the same sample provided the 31 T cell receptor beta chains below, sequenced in a study of glioma-infiltrating T cells after dendritic cell vaccination. Sequencing used immunoSEQ multiplex PCR; TCRdb keeps in-frame clones, though not all of them. The sample shows 80,000 to 100,000 clones, 79% of them seen only once. Sequenced material: blood, taken before dendritic cell vaccination. The receptor source for this set is a human donor with glioblastoma.

This clone was counted between two and nine times. The chain uses TRBV6-6 and TRBJ1-5; D might be TRBD1 (6 bases). CDR1 MNHNY and CDR2 SVGAGI come from the germline V gene (reference sequence). V lost 4 bases and J 1 base, leaving 14 bases between the germline ends. This CDR3 comprises 16 residues. The CDR3 bases are TGTGCCAGCAGTTTCACACAGGGAGTCAGCAATCAGCCCCAGCATTTT. It is translated as CASSFTQGVSNQPQHF.

V usage is TRBV28 and J usage is TRBJ2-5, with D possibly TRBD2 on 6 matching bases. V was clipped by 6 bases and J by 5 bases, with 19 bases between them. Germline CDR1 is MDHEN and CDR2 is SYDVKM. This CDR3 contains 15 residues. The CDR3 DNA follows: TGTGCCAGCAGGATGAGCGGGCCGGCTTTCGAGACCCAGTACTTC. Translation gives CASRMSGPAFETQYF.

The J gene is TRBJ2-5, the V gene TRBV7-9; maybe TRBD1 (6 bases). V was pared by 1 base and J by 4 bases, with 10 bases between. CDR1 SEHNR and CDR2 FQNEAQ come from the germline V gene (reference sequence). This CDR3 is 14 amino acids long. This CDR3 is CASSLGLGGETQYF. In DNA form, the CDR3 reads TGTGCCAGCAGCTTAGGGTTAGGGGGAGAGACCCAGTACTTC.

This clone was detected a few times. The chain employs TRBV9 and TRBJ2-3; the D gene is possibly TRBD1 (5 bases). CDR3 length equals 14 residues. Trimming shortened V by 2 bases and J by 5 bases, and 12 bases separated the two germline ends. Germline V gene lookup returns CDR1 SGDLS and CDR2 YYNGEE. The CDR3 sequence: CASSVSGKLDTQYF. The CDR3 nucleotides read TGTGCCAGCAGCGTGTCAGGGAAGTTAGATACGCAGTATTTT.

The CDR3 is CASSVPQGPQHF. CDR3 bases: TGTGCCAGTAGTGTACCGCAGGGACCCCAGCATTTT. The V call is TRBV19, the J call TRBJ1-5, with D perhaps matching TRBD1 (5 bases). Trimming removed 5 bases from V and 10 bases from J, with 12 bases in between. Germline lookup yields CDR1 LNHDA and CDR2 SQIVND (reference sequence). The CDR3 totals 12 residues.

This clone was recorded a few times. The genes are TRBV10-3 and TRBJ1-3, with 7 nucleotides matching TRBD1. This CDR3 has 15 residues. J gave up 0 bases and V 4 bases, and 3 bases lay outside the gene matches. CDR1 ENHRY and CDR2 SYGVKD come from the germline V gene. CDR3 amino acids: CAISARDSSGNTIYF. As DNA, the CDR3 is TGTGCCATCAGTGCCCGGGACAGCTCTGGAAACACCATATATTTT.

This clone was counted a single time. V and J are TRBV29-1 and TRBJ1-2; 7 nucleotides align to TRBD1. The germline CDR1 and CDR2 sequences are SQVTM and ANQGSEA. The V gene end was trimmed by 5 bases and the J gene end by 4 bases; junction bases not matched to a gene: 10. The CDR3 runs to 14 residues. DNA for the CDR3: TGCAGCGTTAAGGACAGGATCAGCTCCTATGGCTACACCTTC. This encodes CSVKDRISSYGYTF.

The chain links TRBV29-1 to TRBJ1-1, with TRBD1 matching over 8 bases. The germline CDR1 and CDR2 sequences are SQVTM and ANQGSEA. The CDR3 is made up of 15 amino acids. J was trimmed by 5 bases and V by 6 bases; bases with no gene match: 14. CDR3 region: CSVAFRGLRGTEAFF. The CDR3, as DNA: TGCAGCGTCGCTTTCAGGGGGCTGAGAGGGACTGAAGCTTTCTTT.

The CDR3 here is CASSFEGDQPQHF. The DNA for the CDR3 is TGTGCCAGCAGTTTCGAAGGGGATCAGCCCCAGCATTTT. The chain is built from TRBV28 and TRBJ1-5; D is possibly TRBD1 (5 bases). The CDR3 runs 13 residues. Germline-derived CDR1 and CDR2 are MDHEN and SYDVKM. V lost 3 bases, J lost 5 bases, and 8 bases lay in between.

This sequence joins TRBV7-3 and TRBJ2-5; the match to TRBD2 covers 10 bases. J was trimmed by 7 bases and V by 5 bases; bases with no gene match: 4. CDR1 is SGHTA and CDR2 is FQGTGA in the germline V gene. The CDR3 contains 13 residues. The CDR3 sequence is CASSPGTSATQYF. The CDR3, as DNA: TGTGCCAGCAGCCCCGGGACTAGCGCGACCCAGTACTTC.

The genes are TRBV9 and TRBJ2-1; the match to TRBD2 covers 7 bases. J was trimmed by 0 bases and V by 5 bases; bases with no gene match: 5. This CDR3 has 15 residues. CDR1 is SGDLS and CDR2 is YYNGEE in the germline V gene. CDR3 nucleotides: TGTGCCAGCAGTCCGCGGGAGCGCTCCTACAATGAGCAGTTCTTC. This codes for CASSPRERSYNEQFF. The full variable domain, in which reference TRBV9 and TRBJ2-1 provide the parts outside the CDR3, is DSGVTQTPKHLITATGQRVTLRCSPRSGDLSVYWYQQSLDQGLQFLIQYYNGEERAKGNILERFSAQQFPDLHSELNLSSLELGDSALYFCASSPRERSYNEQFFGPGTRLTVL.

The chain recombines TRBV6-5 with TRBJ2-7, with 8 bases that match TRBD2. V was clipped by 4 bases and J by 0 bases; unmatched bases: 2. CDR3 length equals 14 residues. The germline gives CDR1 MNHEY, CDR2 SVGAGI. CDR3 region: CASSFTSGSYEQYF. In nucleotides, the CDR3 is TGTGCCAGCAGTTTCACTAGCGGCTCCTACGAGCAGTACTTC.

J is TRBJ2-1 and V is TRBV11-2; TRBD2 agrees at 7 bases. Losses at the gene ends were 1 base for V and 8 bases for J; bases not matched to a gene: 2. The CDR3 contains 13 residues. Germline lookup yields CDR1 SGHAT and CDR2 FQNNGV. CDR3 sequence (DNA): TGTGCCAGCAGCTTAGGACTAGCCCATGAGCAGTTCTTC. This codes for CASSLGLAHEQFF. Full variable domain (missing parts from reference TRBV11-2 and TRBJ2-1): EAGVAQSPRYKIIEKRQSVAFWCNPISGHATLYWYQQILGQGPKLLIQFQNNGVVDDSQLPKDRFSAERLKGVDSTLKIQPAKLEDSAVYLCASSLGLAHEQFFGPGTRLTVL.

This chain joins TRBV29-1 and TRBJ2-1; the D gene is possibly TRBD2 (5 bases). The CDR3 has 12 residues. Germline V gives CDR1 SQVTM, CDR2 ANQGSEA. The V and J ends lost 6 bases and 10 bases respectively, with 16 bases between them. The CDR3 loop is CSVQRTVGEQFF. CDR3 DNA sequence: TGCAGCGTCCAGAGGACTGTGGGAGAGCAGTTCTTC.

The chain links TRBV9 to TRBJ1-1; D is ambiguous. V gave up 0 bases and J gave up 0 bases, with 12 bases separating them. CDR1 is SGDLS and CDR2 is YYNGEE in the germline V gene. The CDR3 sequence is 16 residues long. The CDR3 nucleotides are TGTGCCAGCAGCGTAGACGGGAGCGTCATGAACACTGAAGCTTTCTTT. Translating gives CASSVDGSVMNTEAFF.

V gene TRBV27 combines with J gene TRBJ2-1, with 13 bases fitting TRBD2. This CDR3 region has 16 residues. V dropped 5 bases and J dropped 4; count of bases not matched to a gene: 5. Looked up from germline, CDR1 is MNHEY and CDR2 is SMNVEV (reference sequence). CDR3 DNA: TGTGCCAGCAGTATCCGGACTAGCGGGGGTTACAATGAGCAGTTCTTC. This encodes CASSIRTSGGYNEQFF.

This clone was seen only a few times. J is TRBJ1-5 and V is TRBV6-6; D uncertain. Trimming pared 0 bases from V and 0 bases from J, leaving 6 bases between. Germline CDR1 MNHNY, CDR2 SVGAGI (reference sequence). This CDR3 spans 15 amino acids. For the CDR3, the DNA is TGTGCCAGCAGTTACTCGAGGGTTAGCAATCAGCCCCAGCATTTT. This gives the protein CASSYSRVSNQPQHF.

The genes are TRBV5-1 and TRBJ2-1, with D hard to call. The CDR3 has 14 residues. Germline CDR1 is SGHRS and CDR2 is YFSETQ. With 0 bases removed from V and 8 bases from J, the gap between germline ends came to 12 bases. CDR3 nucleotide sequence: TGCGCCAGCAGCTTGGCGTTACTCGTGGATGAGCAGTTCTTC. It yields the protein CASSLALLVDEQFF.

The chain combines TRBV5-1 with TRBJ1-5; 8 nucleotides agree with TRBD1. V trimming: 7 bases; J trimming: 3 bases; junction bases outside the gene matches: 9. The CDR3 consists of 15 residues. CDR1 and CDR2 (germline): SGHRS, YFSETQ. The CDR3 DNA sequence: TGCGCCAGCGGGTCCGGGACAGGTGACAATCAGCCCCAGCATTTT. Protein: CASGSGTGDNQPQHF.

J is TRBJ2-7 and V is TRBV19; TRBD1 aligns across 9 bases. From germline, CDR1 is LNHDA and CDR2 SQIVND (reference sequence). This CDR3 comprises 12 residues. With V trimmed by 10 bases and J by 6 bases, 7 bases remained unmatched. The CDR3 nucleotides are TGTGCCACGGGGACAGGGTTGCTCGAGCAGTACTTC. Translation gives CATGTGLLEQYF.

This clone turned up a few times. This sample also contains other DNA sequences that code for the same CDR3. This chain uses TRBV2 with TRBJ1-2; D gene ambiguous. The CDR3 length is 13 residues. V gave up 1 base and J gave up 8 bases, with 11 bases separating them. The germline CDR1 and CDR2 sequences are SNHLY and FYNNEI. CDR3 in DNA: TGTGCCAGCAGTGAAGGACGCGGCGGGGGCTACACCTTC. Its protein is CASSEGRGGGYTF.

This clone showed up just a few times. The chain is built from TRBV19 and TRBJ2-7; D possibly corresponds to TRBD1 (6 bases). CDR1 and CDR2 from the germline V gene are LNHDA and SQIVND (reference sequence). The V gene lost 3 bases and the J gene lost 0 bases, with 6 bases spanning the gap. CDR3 length: 13 residues. The CDR3 region has the DNA TGTGCCAGTAGTATGGACAGCTCCTACGAGCAGTACTTC. Translation gives CASSMDSSYEQYF.

The chain carries TRBV11-2 and TRBJ2-1; 10 bases are shared with TRBD1. Germline-derived CDR1 and CDR2 are SGHAT and FQNNGV. V dropped 3 bases and J dropped 2; count of bases not matched to a gene: 1. The CDR3 sequence is 15 residues long. In DNA, the CDR3 is TGTGCCAGCAGCTTTGGACAGGGGGCCTACAATGAGCAGTTCTTC. As protein: CASSFGQGAYNEQFF.

There are a few counts of this clone. The chain has TRBV10-2 and TRBJ1-1, with 7 bases identical to TRBD1. J gave up 0 bases and V 1 base, and 5 bases lay outside the gene matches. Germline values: CDR1 WSHSY, CDR2 SAAADI. The CDR3 totals 16 residues. The CDR3 coding sequence is TGCGCCAGCAGTGAGTTGCCGACAGGGATGAACACTGAAGCTTTCTTT. Translated: CASSELPTGMNTEAFF.

V and J are TRBV7-9 and TRBJ1-3; 7 bases match TRBD1. Germline CDR1 SEHNR, CDR2 FQNEAQ (reference sequence). V dropped 5 bases and J dropped 3; count of bases not matched to a gene: 7. CDR3 length: 15 amino acids. The CDR3 sequence: CASSRTGSDGNTIYF. The CDR3 DNA is TGTGCCAGCAGCCGGACAGGATCAGATGGAAACACCATATATTTT.

The V gene is TRBV28, the J gene TRBJ1-1; the match to TRBD1 covers 7 bases. V shed 5 bases, J shed 4 bases, and the junction held 7 bases outside the gene matches. Germline V gene lookup returns CDR1 MDHEN and CDR2 SYDVKM. The CDR3 loop spans 14 amino acids. CDR3 loop: CASSPGTVATEAFF. In DNA, the CDR3 is TGTGCCAGCAGTCCGGGGACAGTCGCCACTGAAGCTTTCTTT. Supplemented by reference TRBV28 and TRBJ1-1, the full variable domain reads DVKVTQSSRYLVKRTGEKVFLECVQDMDHENMFWYRQDPGLGLRLIYFSYDVKMKEKGDIPEGYSVSREKKERFSLILESASTNQTSMYLCASSPGTVATEAFFGQGTRLTVV.

This clone was detected once. The chain couples TRBV6-5 to TRBJ2-1; D gene ambiguous. V lost 7 bases and J 9 bases, leaving 16 bases between the germline ends. The CDR3 has 13 amino acids. Germline V lookup: CDR1 MNHEY, CDR2 SVGAGI. CDR3: CASTAEVPGEQFF. The CDR3 nucleotides are TGTGCCAGCACCGCCGAGGTTCCGGGTGAGCAGTTCTTC.

This chain connects TRBV5-5 to TRBJ1-4, with 7 bases fitting TRBD1. The CDR3 spans 19 residues. J was trimmed by 0 bases and V by 4 bases; bases with no gene match: 15. Germline CDR1 is SGHKS and CDR2 is YYEKEE (reference sequence). The CDR3 loop is CASSLGDSRERATNEKLFF. CDR3 DNA sequence: TGTGCCAGCAGCCTTGGGGACAGCCGAGAACGTGCAACTAATGAAAAACTGTTTTTT.

The V and J genes are TRBV5-1 and TRBJ1-3; D gene ambiguous. Trimming took off 2 bases at V and 0 bases at J, with 3 bases between the two ends. This CDR3 comprises 13 residues. Germline lookup yields CDR1 SGHRS and CDR2 YFSETQ. CDR3 loop: CASSFGSGNTIYF. CDR3 DNA: TGCGCCAGCAGCTTCGGCTCTGGAAACACCATATATTTT.

The chain recombines TRBV10-3 with TRBJ1-2, with D tentatively TRBD1 (6 bases). V lost 5 bases to trimming and J lost 3 bases, with 10 bases between them. CDR3 length equals 13 residues. CDR1 is ENHRY, CDR2 SYGVKD, per germline. This CDR3 reads CAISSRQDYGYTF. CDR3 DNA sequence: TGTGCCATCAGTAGCCGACAGGACTATGGCTACACCTTC.

V is TRBV9 and J is TRBJ1-2; D perhaps matches TRBD1 (5 bases). This CDR3 is 12 amino acids long. Looked up from germline, CDR1 is SGDLS and CDR2 is YYNGEE. V lost 3 bases to trimming and J lost 8 bases, with 11 bases between them. In DNA, the CDR3 is TGTGCCAGCAGCGAGGGACTTCGGGGCTACACCTTC. Protein: CASSEGLRGYTF.